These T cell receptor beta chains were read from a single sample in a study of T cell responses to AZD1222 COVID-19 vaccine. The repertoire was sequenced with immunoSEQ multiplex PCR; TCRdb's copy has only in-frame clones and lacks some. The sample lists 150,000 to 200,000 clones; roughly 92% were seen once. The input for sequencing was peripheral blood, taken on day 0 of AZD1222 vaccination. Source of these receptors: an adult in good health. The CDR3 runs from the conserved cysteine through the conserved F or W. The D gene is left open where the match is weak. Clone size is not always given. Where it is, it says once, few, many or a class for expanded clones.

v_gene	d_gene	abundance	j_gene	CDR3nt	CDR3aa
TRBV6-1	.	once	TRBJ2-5	TGTGCCAGCAGTGAAATGGGCACCCAGGAGACCCAGTACTTC	CASSEMGTQETQYF
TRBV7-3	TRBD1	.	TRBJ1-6	TGTGCCAGCAGCCGGGACAGGGGGCCACCCCTCCACTTT	CASSRDRGPPLHF
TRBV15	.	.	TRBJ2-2	TGTGCCACCAGCCCCGGCAGGATTAGGTTGAACACCGGGGAGCTGTTTTTT	CATSPGRIRLNTGELFF
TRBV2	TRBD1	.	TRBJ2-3	TGTGCCAGCAGGGAGAGGGGACAGGGGGCAGATACGCAGTATTTT	CASRERGQGADTQYF
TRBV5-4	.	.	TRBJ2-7	TGTGCCAGCAGCTTGAGGGTTGGCGAGCAGTACTTC	CASSLRVGEQYF
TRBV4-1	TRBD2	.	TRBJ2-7	TGCGCCAGCAGCCTCCTGGGGGGGGAGCAGTACTTC	CASSLLGGEQYF
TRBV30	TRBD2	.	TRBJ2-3	TGTGCCTGGAGGTTAGCGGGGGGCACAGATACGCAGTATTTT	CAWRLAGGTDTQYF
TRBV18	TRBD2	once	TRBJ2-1	TGTGCCAGCTCACGGGACTACTACTCCTACAATGAGCAGTTCTTC	CASSRDYYSYNEQFF
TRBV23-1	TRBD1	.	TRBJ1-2	TGCGCCAGCAGTCAATCGGGGACAGGGACCTATGGCTACACCTTC	CASSQSGTGTYGYTF
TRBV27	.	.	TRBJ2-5	TGTGCCAGCAGTTTATTTTATCGGGGCAGAGAAGAGACCCAGTACTTC	CASSLFYRGREETQYF
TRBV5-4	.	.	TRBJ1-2	TGTGCCAGCAGCTTGGTATCCACAGGGAGGGGCTACACCTTC	CASSLVSTGRGYTF
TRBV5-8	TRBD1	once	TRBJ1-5	TGTGCCAGCAGCTCTGACAGGGGAAATCAGCCCCAGCATTTT	CASSSDRGNQPQHF
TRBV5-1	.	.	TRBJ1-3	TGCGCCAGCAGCCCGGCCAGATTAAGGGATGGAAACACCATATATTTT	CASSPARLRDGNTIYF
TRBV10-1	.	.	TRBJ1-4	TGCGCCAGCAGTGGAAACAGAGCTGAAAAACTGTTTTTT	CASSGNRAEKLFF
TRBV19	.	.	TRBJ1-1	TGTGCCAGTAGGCTCCGGCGGGGCGTGAAAATGAACACTGAAGCTTTCTTT	CASRLRRGVKMNTEAFF
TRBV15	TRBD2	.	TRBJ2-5	TGTGCCACCAGCAGAGATCAGGCTAGCGGGAGGAGGGAGCCCGGGCGAGAGACCCAGTACTTC	CATSRDQASGRREPGRETQYF
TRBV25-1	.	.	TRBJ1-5	TGTGCCAGCAGTGAATCTGGGGGTCGCAATCAGCCCCAGCATTTT	CASSESGGRNQPQHF
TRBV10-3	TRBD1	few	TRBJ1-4	TGTGCCATCAGTGAGGAACAGACAGGGGCTGAAAAACTGTTTTTT	CAISEEQTGAEKLFF
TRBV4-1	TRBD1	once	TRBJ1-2	TGCGCCAGCAGCCACCAGACAGGGACTCTTGGCTACACCTTC	CASSHQTGTLGYTF
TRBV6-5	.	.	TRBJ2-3	TGTGCCAGCAGTTACTCCAGCACAGATACGCAGTATTTT	CASSYSSTDTQYF
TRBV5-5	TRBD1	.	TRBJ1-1	TGTGCCAGCAGCTCCGGGGCAGGGGGTTATACTGAAGCTTTCTTT	CASSSGAGGYTEAFF
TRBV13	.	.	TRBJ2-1	TGTGCCAGCAGCTCTATCAGGGGAGATGAGCAGTTCTTC	CASSSIRGDEQFF
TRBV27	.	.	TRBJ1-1	TGTGCCAGCAGTTCCTCGCTATATAGGGGCACTGAAGCTTTCTTT	CASSSSLYRGTEAFF
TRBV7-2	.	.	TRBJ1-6	TGTGCCAGCAGCTTAGCGCCCTGGGCAGAGAAATTCAATTCACCCCTCCACTTT	CASSLAPWAEKFNSPLHF
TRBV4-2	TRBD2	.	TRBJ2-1	TGTGCCAGCAGCCAAGCTTCTAGCGGGAGGCCTGGGAGCAATGAGCAGTTCTTC	CASSQASSGRPGSNEQFF
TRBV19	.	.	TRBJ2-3	TGTGCCAGTAGTATCGGGGCGGGGTCCACAGATACGCAGTATTTT	CASSIGAGSTDTQYF
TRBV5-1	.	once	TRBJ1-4	TGCGCCAGCAGACCGGGGACAAATGAAAAACTGTTTTTT	CASRPGTNEKLFF
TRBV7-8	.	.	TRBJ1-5	TGTGCCAGCCTCGGCTCCTCGAGGTATAGCAATCAGCCCCAGCATTTT	CASLGSSRYSNQPQHF
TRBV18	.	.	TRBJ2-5	TGTGCCAGCTCATCGTCCGGCAGTGGGACCCAGTACTTC	CASSSSGSGTQYF
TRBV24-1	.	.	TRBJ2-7	TGTGCCACCAGTGATCGCGACGAGCAGTACTTC	CATSDRDEQYF
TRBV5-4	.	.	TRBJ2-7	TGTGCCAGCAGCCCCAGGAGCTCCTACGAGCAGTACTTC	CASSPRSSYEQYF
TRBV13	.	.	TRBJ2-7	TGTGCCAGCAGCCCGATGGGACCTACCTACGAGCAGTACTTC	CASSPMGPTYEQYF
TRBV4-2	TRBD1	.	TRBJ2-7	TGTGCCAGCAGCCAACCAGCAACCGGGACAGTAGCCTACGAGCAGTACTTC	CASSQPATGTVAYEQYF
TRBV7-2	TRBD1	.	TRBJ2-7	TGTGCCAGCAGCTTCTTATTATCCGGGACAGGGGCCTACGAGCAGTACTTC	CASSFLLSGTGAYEQYF
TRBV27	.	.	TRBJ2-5	TGTGCCAGCAGCCGTAGCGTCCAAGAGACCCAGTACTTC	CASSRSVQETQYF
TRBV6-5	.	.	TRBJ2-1	TGTGCCAGCAGTTACTCGGCAGGGGATGAGCAGTTCTTC	CASSYSAGDEQFF
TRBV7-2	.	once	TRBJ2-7	TGTGCCAGCAGCTTAACATCGGGGCTAGCGCGGGGCGAGCAGTACTTC	CASSLTSGLARGEQYF
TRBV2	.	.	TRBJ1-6	TGTGCCAGCAGTGAAGAGGGTGGGCGTCGCAATTCACCCCTCCACTTT	CASSEEGGRRNSPLHF
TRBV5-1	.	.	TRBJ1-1	TGCGCCAGCAGCTTGGCCGGAACAGGCGAAGCTTTCTTT	CASSLAGTGEAFF
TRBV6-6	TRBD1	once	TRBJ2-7	TGTGCCAGCAGTTCCTTTGACAGGGGGCGGTACGAGCAGTACTTC	CASSSFDRGRYEQYF
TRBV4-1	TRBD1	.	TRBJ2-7	TGCGCCAGCAGCCAGGGCGGACAGGGTTCCCCCCCCGCGTACTTC	CASSQGGQGSPPAYF
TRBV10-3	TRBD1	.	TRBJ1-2	TGTGCCATCGGCCACTCGGGACAGGGAGAAAAGGGCTACACCTTC	CAIGHSGQGEKGYTF
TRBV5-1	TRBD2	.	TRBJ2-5	TGCGCCAGCAGCCCCGACGGGACTAGAACAGAGACCCAGTACTTC	CASSPDGTRTETQYF
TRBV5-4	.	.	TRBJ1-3	TGTGCCAGCAGCTTGCTCTATCAGGGGCAGTTAGGAAACACCATATATTTT	CASSLLYQGQLGNTIYF